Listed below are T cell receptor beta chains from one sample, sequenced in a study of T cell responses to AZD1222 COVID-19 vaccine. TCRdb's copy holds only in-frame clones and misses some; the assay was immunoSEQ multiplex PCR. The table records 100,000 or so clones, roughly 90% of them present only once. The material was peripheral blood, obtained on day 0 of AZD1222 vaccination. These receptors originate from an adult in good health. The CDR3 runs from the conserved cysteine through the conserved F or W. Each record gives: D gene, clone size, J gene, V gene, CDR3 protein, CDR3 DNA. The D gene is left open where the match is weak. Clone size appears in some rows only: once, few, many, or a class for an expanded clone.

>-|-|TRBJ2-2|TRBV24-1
CATSDLSNTGELFF
TGTGCCACCAGTGATTTGAGTAACACCGGGGAGCTGTTTTTT
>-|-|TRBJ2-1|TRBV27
CASRWASPRDEQFF
TGTGCCAGCAGGTGGGCGAGCCCTAGGGATGAGCAGTTCTTC
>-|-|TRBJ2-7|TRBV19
CASSSQGYEQYF
TGTGCCAGTAGTTCCCAGGGATACGAGCAGTACTTC
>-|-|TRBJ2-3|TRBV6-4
CASSVPGVRYTQYF
TGTGCCAGCAGTGTCCCAGGCGTCCGGTATACGCAGTATTTT
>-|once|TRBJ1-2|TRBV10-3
CAISEVPAGGWYGYTF
TGTGCCATCAGTGAAGTCCCCGCGGGAGGGTGGTATGGCTACACCTTC
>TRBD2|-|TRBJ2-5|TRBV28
CASSSLSGSPKETQYF
TGTGCCAGCAGTTCCCTAAGCGGGAGCCCGAAAGAGACCCAGTACTTC
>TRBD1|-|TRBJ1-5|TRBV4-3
CASSHDRGGGNQPQHF
TGCGCCAGCAGCCATGACAGGGGTGGTGGCAATCAGCCCCAGCATTTT
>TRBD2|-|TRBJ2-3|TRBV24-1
CATSEGLGPSYF
TGTGCCACCAGTGAGGGACTAGGGCCTTCTTATTTT
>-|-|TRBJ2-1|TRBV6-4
CASSDSQSSTSGNNEQFF
TGTGCCAGCAGTGACTCTCAATCCTCCACTAGTGGGAACAATGAGCAGTTCTTC
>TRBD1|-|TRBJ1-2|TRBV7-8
CASSLSGGAPGYTF
TGTGCCAGCAGCCTCTCAGGGGGCGCACCTGGCTACACCTTC
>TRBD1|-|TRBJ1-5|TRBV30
CAWSPAIGTGSNQPQHF
TGTGCCTGGAGCCCTGCGATTGGGACAGGGAGCAATCAGCCCCAGCATTTT
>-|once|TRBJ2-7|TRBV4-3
CASSRLDTGGYEQYF
TGCGCCAGCAGCCGATTGGACACCGGCGGCTACGAGCAGTACTTC
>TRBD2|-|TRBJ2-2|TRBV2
CATGTSGSGGELFF
TGTGCCACCGGGACTAGCGGGAGTGGCGGGGAGCTGTTTTTT
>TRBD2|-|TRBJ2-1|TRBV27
CASSPRTSGSWDEQFF
TGTGCCAGCAGTCCCCGGACTAGCGGGAGTTGGGATGAGCAGTTCTTC
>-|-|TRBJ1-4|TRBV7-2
CASSLGGTNEKLFF
TGTGCCAGCAGCTTAGGTGGCACTAATGAAAAACTGTTTTTT
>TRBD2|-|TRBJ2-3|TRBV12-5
CASGSSGWADTQYF
TGTGCTAGTGGCTCTAGCGGTTGGGCAGATACGCAGTATTTT
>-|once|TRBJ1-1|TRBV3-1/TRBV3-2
CASSHGTANTEAFF
TGTGCCAGCAGCCATGGGACGGCCAACACTGAAGCTTTCTTT
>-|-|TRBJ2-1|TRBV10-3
CAISKGDGYNEQFF
TGTGCCATCAGTAAAGGGGATGGATACAATGAGCAGTTCTTC
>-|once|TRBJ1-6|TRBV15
CATSRDRIERYSPLHF
TGTGCCACCAGCAGAGATAGGATAGAGAGGTATTCACCCCTCCACTTT
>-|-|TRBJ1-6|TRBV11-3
CASSFSQTGDSPLHF
TGTGCCAGCAGCTTTAGTCAAACAGGCGATTCACCCCTCCACTTT
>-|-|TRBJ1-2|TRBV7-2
CASSSEGGGYTF
TGTGCCAGCAGCTCCGAGGGTGGTGGCTACACCTTC
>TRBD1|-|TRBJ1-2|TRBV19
CASSWAGQGISGYTF
TGTGCCAGTAGTTGGGCCGGACAGGGAATAAGTGGCTACACCTTC
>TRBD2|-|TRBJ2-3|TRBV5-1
CASSPETSGGLYF
TGCGCCAGCAGCCCAGAAACTAGCGGGGGGTTATATTTT
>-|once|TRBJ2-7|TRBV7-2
CASSLPRGVEQYF
TGTGCCAGCAGCTTACCGAGAGGGGTCGAGCAGTACTTC
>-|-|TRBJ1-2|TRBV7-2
CASSFLGRAYGYTF
TGTGCCAGCAGCTTCCTTGGGAGGGCCTATGGCTACACCTTC
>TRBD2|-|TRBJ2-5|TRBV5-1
CASSPGGTQETQYF
TGCGCCAGCAGCCCCGGGGGGACCCAAGAGACCCAGTACTTC
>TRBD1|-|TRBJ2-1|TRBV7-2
CASSLDRGDEQFF
TGTGCCAGCAGCCTGGACAGGGGCGATGAGCAGTTCTTC
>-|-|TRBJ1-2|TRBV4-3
CASSQVRRGGYGYTF
TGCGCCAGCAGCCAAGTGCGGAGAGGGGGCTATGGCTACACCTTC
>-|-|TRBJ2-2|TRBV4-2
CASSQDLTGLHSTNTGELFF
TGTGCCAGCAGCCAAGATTTGACAGGACTACACTCAACGAACACCGGGGAGCTGTTTTTT
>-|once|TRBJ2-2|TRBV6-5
CASTLQVGTGELFF
TGTGCCAGCACGCTGCAGGTTGGGACCGGGGAGCTGTTTTTT
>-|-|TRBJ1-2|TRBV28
CASSPRGRDYGYTF
TGTGCCAGCAGTCCCCGGGGGCGCGACTATGGCTACACCTTC
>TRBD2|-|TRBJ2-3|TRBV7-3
CASSSGLVGGTQYF
TGTGCCAGCAGCTCGGGACTAGTTGGGGGTACGCAGTATTTT
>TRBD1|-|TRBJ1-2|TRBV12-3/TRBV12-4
CASTGQANYGYTF
TGTGCCAGCACCGGACAGGCGAACTATGGCTACACCTTC
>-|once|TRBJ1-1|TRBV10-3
CAIQTGSETEAFF
TGTGCCATCCAAACAGGGAGCGAAACTGAAGCTTTCTTT
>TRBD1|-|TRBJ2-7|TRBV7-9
CASSPQGQGNYEQYF
TGTGCCAGCAGCCCACAGGGACAGGGGAACTACGAGCAGTACTTC
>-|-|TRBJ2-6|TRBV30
CAWSAGLPSGANVLTF
TGTGCCTGGAGCGCAGGACTGCCTTCTGGGGCCAACGTCCTGACTTTC
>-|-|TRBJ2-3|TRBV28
CASLTGIFTDTQYF
TGTGCCAGCCTCACAGGGATCTTCACAGATACGCAGTATTTT
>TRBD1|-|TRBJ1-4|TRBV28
CASSPSTGGNEKLFF
TGTGCCAGCAGTCCGTCGACAGGGGGGAATGAAAAACTGTTTTTT
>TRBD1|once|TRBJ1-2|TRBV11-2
CASSLEQGTYGYTF
TGTGCCAGCAGCTTAGAACAGGGGACCTATGGCTACACCTTC
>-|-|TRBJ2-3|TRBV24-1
CATSDTPLARGTDTQYF
TGTGCCACCAGTGATACCCCCCTAGCGAGAGGCACAGATACGCAGTATTTT